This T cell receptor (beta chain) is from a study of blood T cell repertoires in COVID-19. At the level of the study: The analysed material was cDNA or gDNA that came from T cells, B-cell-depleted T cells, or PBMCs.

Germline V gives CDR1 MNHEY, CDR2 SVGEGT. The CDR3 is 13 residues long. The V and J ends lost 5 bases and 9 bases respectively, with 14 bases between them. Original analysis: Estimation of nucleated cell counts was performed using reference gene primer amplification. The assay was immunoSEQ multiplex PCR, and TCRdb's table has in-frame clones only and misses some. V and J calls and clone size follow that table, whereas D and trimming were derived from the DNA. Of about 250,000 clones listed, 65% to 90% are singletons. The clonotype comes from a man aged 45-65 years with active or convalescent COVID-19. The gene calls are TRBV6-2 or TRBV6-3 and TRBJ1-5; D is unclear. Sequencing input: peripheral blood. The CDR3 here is CASSLVVGGPQHF. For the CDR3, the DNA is TGTGCCAGCAGTCTAGTAGTCGGTGGGCCCCAGCATTTT.